A single T cell receptor (beta chain) is shown here with its context. Its target is not known. The sequenced fragment ends 3 residues before the CDR3 boundary, so the rest is inferred from the germline J gene. Profiled with immunoSEQ multiplex PCR; TCRdb holds only in-frame clones, not every one. This sample contains roughly 48,000 clones. The sample is drawn from a study of Tregs in tolerant kidney transplant recipients. CD4+CD25+CD127- Tregs, CD4+CD25- non-Tregs, CD4 and CD8 cells were sorted. Findings of the study overall: Antigen-driven expansion was suggested because donor-specific Tregs expanded more than all Tregs in tolerant patients. Validation in larger populations is needed because few patients were studied.

Germline loops: CDR1 DFQATT, CDR2 SNEGSKA (reference sequence). This CDR3 has 11 amino acids. Losses at the gene ends were 5 bases for V and 8 bases for J; bases not matched to a gene: 3. This receptor was obtained from a human donor who received a combined kidney and bone marrow transplant. The chain combines TRBV20-1 with TRBJ2-1; 7 bases map to TRBD2. This material consisted of CD4+ T cells from blood, taken before the transplant. This CDR3 reads CSAGGGYEQFF. The sequenced part of the CDR3 DNA is TGCAGTGCTGGGGGGGGTTATGAG.